Each of the 11 T cell receptor beta chains below was sequenced from the same sample in a study of blood T cell repertoires in COVID-19. The data were produced by immunoSEQ multiplex PCR, yet TCRdb's version contains in-frame clones alone and is incomplete. The table records 300,000 to 400,000 clones, 80% to 90% of them present only once. Sequencing used PBMCs or T cells enriched from blood (not recorded which). The receptor source for this set is a man aged 25 to 45 who had recovered from COVID-19.

The chain uses TRBV13 and TRBJ2-2; 9 positions match TRBD1. The CDR3 covers 15 residues. Germline V gene lookup returns CDR1 PRHDT and CDR2 FYEKMQ (reference sequence). V trimming: 5 bases; J trimming: 4 bases; junction bases outside the gene matches: 5. The CDR3 DNA reads as TGTGCCAGCAGCATAGAGACAGGGGGCACCGGGGAGCTGTTTTTT. This encodes CASSIETGGTGELFF.

The chain uses TRBV7-9 and TRBJ2-7, with a possible D match to TRBD2 (7 bases). V lost 0 bases, J lost 4 bases, and 16 bases lay in between. Germline lookup yields CDR1 SEHNR and CDR2 FQNEAQ (reference sequence). The CDR3 extends over 16 amino acids. The CDR3 is CASSLAGGQGLYEQYF. The CDR3 nucleotides read TGTGCCAGCAGCTTAGCGGGGGGGCAGGGATTGTACGAGCAGTACTTC.

The chain recombines TRBV12-5 with TRBJ1-2; 8 bases match TRBD1. V shed 6 bases and J 4 bases; nucleotides not matched to a gene: 4. The germline CDR1 and CDR2 sequences are LGHNT and FRNRAP. This CDR3 spans 13 amino acids. The CDR3 bases are TGTGCTAGTGGCCCCGGACAGGGCTATGGCTACACCTTC. Protein product: CASGPGQGYGYTF. Complete variable domain (other parts from reference TRBV12-5 and TRBJ1-2): DARVTQTPRHKVTEMGQEVTMRCQPILGHNTVFWYRQTMMQGLELLAYFRNRAPLDDSGMPKDRFSAEMPDATLATLKIQPSEPRDSAVYFCASGPGQGYGYTFGSGTRLTVV.

The genes are TRBV19 and TRBJ1-2; D is ambiguous. CDR1 and CDR2 from the germline V gene are LNHDA and SQIVND (reference sequence). V was trimmed by 8 bases and J by 8 bases, leaving 18 bases between them. The CDR3 runs 13 residues. CDR3 sequence (DNA): TGTGCCAGTCATCCCAGCGGAGGAAGCGGCTACACCTTC. Translation gives CASHPSGGSGYTF.

V and J are TRBV3-1 (or the pseudogene TRBV3-2) and TRBJ2-2; 8 bases align to TRBD2. This CDR3 region has 16 residues. Germline V gene sequence: CDR1 LGHDT, CDR2 YNNKEL (reference sequence). Losses at the gene ends were 1 base for V and 3 bases for J; bases not matched to a gene: 4. The CDR3 is CASSQVGGGYTGELFF. The CDR3 DNA reads as TGTGCCAGCAGCCAAGTGGGCGGGGGGTACACCGGGGAGCTGTTTTTT.

In nucleotides, the CDR3 is TGTGCCAGCAGCTTAGCGCCCGGGACAGGGGGCGAGCAGTACTTC. The encoded protein is CASSLAPGTGGEQYF. The chain joins TRBV11-2 to TRBJ2-7, with 11 bases fitting TRBD1. This CDR3 is built from 15 residues. Per germline, CDR1 SGHAT and CDR2 FQNNGV. J gave up 6 bases and V 1 base, and 5 bases lay outside the gene matches.

The chain is built from TRBV5-5 and TRBJ1-3; D gene unclear. Germline CDR1 and CDR2: SGHKS and YYEKEE (reference sequence). Deletions cut 0 bases from V and 3 bases from J, with 7 bases between. This CDR3 is 14 amino acids long. The CDR3 protein is CASSLGADGNTIYF. CDR3 in DNA: TGTGCCAGCAGCTTGGGGGCAGATGGAAACACCATATATTTT.

The V call is TRBV27, the J call TRBJ2-2; 10 positions match TRBD1. V was clipped by 5 bases and J by 4 bases; unmatched bases: 7. CDR3 size: 16 residues. Germline V CDR1 and CDR2: MNHEY, SMNVEV (reference sequence). The CDR3 region is CASSLPTGGGTGELFF. The DNA of the CDR3 is TGTGCCAGCAGTCTACCGACAGGGGGCGGCACCGGGGAGCTGTTTTTT.

As to this clone: Other nucleotide sequences in the sample specify the same CDR3. This chain joins TRBV18 and TRBJ1-1; D is uncertain. The CDR3 runs 14 residues. Deletions cut 2 bases from V and 0 bases from J, with 7 bases between. CDR1 is KGHSH and CDR2 is LQKENI in the germline V gene. The CDR3 here is CASSPGQLNTEAFF. CDR3 nucleotides: TGTGCCAGCTCACCAGGGCAGCTGAACACTGAAGCTTTCTTT.

V gene TRBV5-1 combines with J gene TRBJ1-2; weak D call: TRBD1 (5 bases). Per germline, CDR1 SGHRS and CDR2 YFSETQ. The CDR3 sequence is 14 residues long. Trimming removed 7 bases from V and 0 bases from J, with 13 bases in between. This CDR3 reads CASGLDSPNYGYTF. Here the CDR3 DNA reads TGCGCCAGCGGCCTCGACAGCCCTAACTATGGCTACACCTTC.

The rearrangement joins TRBV3-1 (or the pseudogene TRBV3-2) to TRBJ2-2, with 7 bases matching TRBD2. The V segment lost 4 bases and the J segment 5 bases; nucleotides outside the gene matches: 1. The CDR3 contains 13 residues. Germline CDR1 reads LGHDT; CDR2 reads YNNKEL (reference sequence). The CDR3 DNA follows: TGTGCCAGCAGCCCCGGGGGGACCGGGGAGCTGTTTTTT. This translates into CASSPGGTGELFF.